This TCR beta chain comes out of a study of blood T cell repertoires in COVID-19. Study context: In each case, the material was cDNA or gDNA derived from T cells, B-cell-depleted T cells, or PBMCs.

V trimming: 1 base; J trimming: 0 bases; junction bases outside the gene matches: 3. The CDR3 length is 16 residues. Looked up from germline, CDR1 is SGHTA and CDR2 is FQGTGA. Authors' processing steps: Reference gene primer amplification gave estimated nucleated cell counts. The data were produced by immunoSEQ multiplex PCR, yet TCRdb's version contains in-frame clones alone and is incomplete. The DNA was the basis for D and trimming; V, J and clone size are from that table. In the table there are around 270,000 clones, about 87% of which are singletons. Sequenced input: peripheral blood. The source is a woman aged 45 to 65 with acute or convalescent COVID-19. This rearrangement joins TRBV7-3 to TRBJ2-1; TRBD2 matches at 7 bases. CDR3 in DNA: TGTGCCAGCAGCTTAAGCGGGAGTGTCTCCTACAATGAGCAGTTCTTC. It translates to CASSLSGSVSYNEQFF.